Below are 9 T cell receptor beta chains sequenced from a single sample in a study of identical twins. One entry per CDR3 protein results from TCRdb running MiXCR on the 5' RACE reads. The sample records fewer than 350,000 distinct CDR3 sequences, approximately 8.5% being singletons. The same data also contributed to another study, on yellow fever vaccine responses in identical twins.

The sequencing sample was made of memory (CD45RO+) T cells sorted from blood. The receptors originated from a woman between 18 and 30 years old in good health.

This clonotype was counted ten times or more. The chain employs TRBV5-5 and TRBJ2-7, with D hard to call. Trimming removed 1 base at V and 4 bases at J, with 21 bases between. Germline V gene lookup returns CDR1 SGHKS and CDR2 YYEKEE (reference sequence). The CDR3 sequence is 17 residues long. The CDR3 loop reads CASSLKSLTVLEYEQYF. The CDR3 DNA sequence: TGTGCCAGCAGCTTGAAGAGTCTTACCGTGTTGGAGTACGAGCAGTACTTC.

The chain recombines TRBV4-2 with TRBJ1-1; D remains ambiguous. Germline V gene data show CDR1 as LGHNA and CDR2 as YNFKEQ. Trimming left V 10 bases short and J 5 bases short, with 14 bases between. The CDR3 is 12 residues long. CDR3 DNA: TGTGCCATGGGCCCCGGGCTGACTGAAGCTTTCTTT. Translated: CAMGPGLTEAFF.

This clonotype has at least ten counts. In DNA form, the CDR3 reads TGTGCCAGCAGGAGCAGGATTAGCTCCTACGAGCAGTACTTC. This sequence encodes CASRSRISSYEQYF. J is TRBJ2-7 and V is TRBV6-2 or TRBV6-3; D remains ambiguous. Per the germline V gene, CDR1 is MNHEY and CDR2 is SVGEGT. CDR3 size: 14 residues. The V gene lost 6 bases and the J gene lost 0 bases, with 12 bases spanning the gap.

This clonotype showed up many times. The gene calls are TRBV5-1 and TRBJ1-6; no firm D call. Per germline, CDR1 SGHRS and CDR2 YFSETQ. The length of the CDR3 is 15 residues. Trimming pared 0 bases from V and 5 bases from J, leaving 9 bases between. CDR3 sequence: CASSLDPGHNSPLHF. CDR3 sequence (DNA): TGCGCCAGCAGCTTGGACCCTGGGCATAATTCACCCCTCCACTTT.

This clonotype was counted only a few times. The chain employs TRBV6-1 and TRBJ1-1; 10 nucleotides match TRBD1. J lost 5 bases, V lost 10 bases, and 13 bases had no gene match. The CDR3 covers 15 residues. Germline assignment: CDR1 MNHNS and CDR2 SASEGT. The CDR3 DNA is TGTGCCACCGAAACTCGGACAGGGGGACCAACTGAAGCTTTCTTT. It codes for CATETRTGGPTEAFF.

This chain uses TRBV11-2 with TRBJ2-2; maybe TRBD1 (5 bases). The CDR3 is 15 amino acids. V lost 3 bases and J lost 1, with 9 bases in between. Germline V CDR1 and CDR2: SGHAT, FQNNGV. The CDR3 sequence: CASSFYRKNTGELFF. CDR3 nucleotides: TGTGCCAGCAGCTTTTACAGGAAGAACACCGGGGAGCTGTTTTTT.

The rearrangement uses TRBV20-1 and TRBJ1-2; tentatively, D is TRBD1 (6 bases). CDR1 DFQATT and CDR2 SNEGSKA come from the germline V gene (reference sequence). Trimming removed 6 bases from V and 8 bases from J, with 25 bases in between. This CDR3 has 15 residues. This CDR3 reads CSANLGGERARGYTF. The CDR3 DNA sequence: TGCAGTGCCAACTTAGGGGGGGAAAGGGCTAGGGGCTACACCTTC.

Ten or more counts support this clonotype. V is TRBV29-1 and J is TRBJ1-3; no firm D call. Germline loops: CDR1 SQVTM, CDR2 ANQGSEA. This CDR3 contains 12 residues. V was cut by 8 bases and J by 0 bases, with 8 bases left in between. The DNA for the CDR3 is TGCAGCTCCCGTGACTCTGGAAACACCATATATTTT. The encoded protein is CSSRDSGNTIYF.

This chain links TRBV20-1 with TRBJ1-2, with D uncertain. Germline CDR1 is DFQATT and CDR2 is SNEGSKA (reference sequence). Trimming stripped 0 bases from V and 4 bases from J, with 6 bases between. The CDR3 loop spans 12 amino acids. In nucleotides, the CDR3 is TGCAGTGCTAGAGATTTAACCTATGGCTACACCTTC. Encoded protein: CSARDLTYGYTF.